Listed here are 14 T cell receptor beta chains from one sample, sequenced in a study of CD8 T cells in Susac syndrome. An amount of RNA that ranged from roughly 0.5 to 1 ug was reverse transcribed with random hexamers. TCRdb itself ran the immunoSEQ multiplex PCR reads through MiXCR, one entry per CDR3 protein. Of just over 150,000 distinct CDR3 sequences in the sample, roughly 95% were seen once. Sequences were obtained from CD8+ T cells from PBMCs. The source of these receptors is a human donor with multiple sclerosis.

This chain connects TRBV29-1 to TRBJ1-1; D is ambiguous. Per germline, CDR1 SQVTM and CDR2 ANQGSEA. The V end lost 8 bases, the J end lost 10 bases, and 8 bases lay between the germline ends. The CDR3 length is 8 residues. In DNA form, the CDR3 reads TGCAGCTACGGATTAGCTTTCTTT. It translates to CSYGLAFF.

Only one count was recorded for this clonotype. This chain connects TRBV7-8 to TRBJ2-7, with 7 bases fitting TRBD2. J was trimmed by 0 bases and V by 1 base; bases with no gene match: 3. Germline values: CDR1 SGHVS, CDR2 FQNEAQ. This CDR3 has 15 amino acids. CDR3 residues: CASSLGAGSSYEQYF. The CDR3 DNA reads as TGTGCCAGCAGCTTAGGAGCGGGGAGCTCCTACGAGCAGTACTTC.

This clonotype has a single count. This sequence joins TRBV7-9 and TRBJ1-2; D not resolved. This CDR3 comprises 13 residues. Germline CDR1 reads SEHNR; CDR2 reads FQNEAQ (reference sequence). V was shortened by 7 bases and J by 4 bases, with 13 bases between the two germline ends. CDR3 coding DNA: TGTGCCAGCATTTCCCGGTCGGGCTATGGCTACACCTTC. It is translated as CASISRSGYGYTF.

The chain is built from TRBV12-3 or TRBV12-4 and TRBJ2-5; 8 bases match TRBD2. The CDR3 runs to 14 residues. With V trimmed by 6 bases and J by 2 bases, 5 bases remained unmatched. The CDR3 nucleotides read TGTGCCAGCAGCCAAACTAGCGGTCAAGAGACCCAGTACTTC. It translates to CASSQTSGQETQYF.

Here the CDR3 DNA reads TGTGCCAGCAGCGCCTCTTGGGATCAGCCCCAGCATTTT. Translating it yields CASSASWDQPQHF. V gene TRBV11-1 combines with J gene TRBJ1-5; D call uncertain. This CDR3 contains 13 residues. The germline V gene has CDR1 SGHAT and CDR2 FQDESV (reference sequence). Trimming stripped 5 bases from V and 5 bases from J, with 10 bases between.

The chain carries TRBV6-1 and TRBJ2-7; no definite D call. From germline, CDR1 is MNHNS and CDR2 SASEGT. The CDR3 loop spans 12 amino acids. The V end lost 7 bases, the J end lost 4 bases, and 11 bases lay between the germline ends. CDR3 bases: TGTGCCAGCAATTTGCAGGAATACGAGCAGTACTTC. It yields the protein CASNLQEYEQYF.

V and J are TRBV7-3 and TRBJ2-7; D uncertain. The germline CDR1 and CDR2 sequences are SGHTA and FQGTGA. V was trimmed by 5 bases and J by 0 bases, leaving 11 bases between them. The CDR3 sequence is 14 residues long. The CDR3 here is CASSEPANSYEQYV. The DNA for the CDR3 is TGTGCCAGCAGCGAACCAGCGAACTCCTACGAGCAGTACGTC.

V usage is TRBV2 and J usage is TRBJ2-5; D is unclear. V was trimmed by 0 bases and J by 2 bases, leaving 7 bases between them. CDR1 is SNHLY and CDR2 is FYNNEI in the germline V gene. This CDR3 is 14 amino acids long. CDR3 nucleotides: TGTGCCAGCAGTGAAGCGCAGGAGCAAGAGACCCAGTACTTC. As protein: CASSEAQEQETQYF.

The chain couples TRBV9 to TRBJ2-1, with a possible D match to TRBD2 (6 bases). The CDR3 totals 14 residues. V was cut by 4 bases and J by 7 bases, with 15 bases left in between. Germline V lookup: CDR1 SGDLS, CDR2 YYNGEE. The CDR3 bases are TGTGCCAGCAGCCCCGGCGGGGTGGGGAATGAGCAGTTCTTC. Protein sequence: CASSPGGVGNEQFF.

CDR3 bases: TGTGCCACCAGAAAGGACAGGGTGAACACTGAAGCTTTCTTT. This codes for CATRKDRVNTEAFF. V and J are TRBV15 and TRBJ1-1; 8 bases are a match to TRBD1. The J segment lost 0 bases and the V segment lost 6 bases, leaving 3 bases of the junction unmatched. This CDR3 region has 14 residues. Germline CDR1 LNHNV, CDR2 YYDKDF (reference sequence).

The chain uses TRBV6-4 and TRBJ2-7; tentatively, D is TRBD2 (7 bases). Trimming took off 4 bases at V and 4 bases at J, with 20 bases between the two ends. CDR3 length equals 16 residues. The germline CDR1 and CDR2 sequences are MRHNA and SNTAGT. As DNA, the CDR3 is TGTGCCAGCAGTGCTCCGGGGGGCGATGTGGGGTACGAGCAGTACGTC. It translates to CASSAPGGDVGYEQYV.

This chain links TRBV6-5 with TRBJ2-3; D could derive from TRBD1 or TRBD2 (5 bases each). Germline loops: CDR1 MNHEY, CDR2 SVGAGI. Trimming removed 2 bases from V and 0 bases from J, with 15 bases in between. The CDR3 consists of 17 residues. As DNA, the CDR3 is TGTGCCAGCAGTTACGGGGCCGGACGGGGTAGCACAGATACGCAGTATTTT. Its protein is CASSYGAGRGSTDTQYF.

This clonotype is a singleton in its sample. This chain connects TRBV25-1 to TRBJ1-1; 7 nucleotides line up with TRBD1. V gave up 0 bases and J gave up 3 bases; unmatched junction bases: 10. The germline V gene encodes CDR1 MGHDK and CDR2 SYGVNS. CDR3 length equals 17 residues. The CDR3 nucleotides are TGTGCCAGCAGTGAATATAGGGCAGGGGGTGAGGACACTGAAGCTTTCTTT. Its translation: CASSEYRAGGEDTEAFF.

The chain is built from TRBV20-1 and TRBJ2-1; 11 positions match TRBD2. The CDR3 is made up of 17 amino acids. J gave up 7 bases and V 0 bases, and 11 bases lay outside the gene matches. CDR1 is DFQATT and CDR2 is SNEGSKA in the germline V gene (reference sequence). In nucleotides, the CDR3 is TGCAGTGCTAGAGATGGTAGCGGGGGGGCCGGTTATAATGAGCAGTTCTTC. Its protein is CSARDGSGGAGYNEQFF.